This TCR beta chain is from a study of cytomegalovirus exposure and HLA in healthy donors. This clone is a singleton in its sample. Its antigen is unknown. The table came from immunoSEQ multiplex PCR; TCRdb's copy has only in-frame clones and leaves some out. The data hold tens of thousands of clones, with 95% observed a single time. Study outcomes and limitations: As was reported, the classifier diagnosed cytomegalovirus status with high specificity and sensitivity.

CDR1 is MNHEY, CDR2 SMNVEV, per germline (reference sequence). CDR3 size: 15 residues. V dropped 8 bases and J dropped 8; count of bases not matched to a gene: 16. The TCR sequence derives from a young woman in good health and CMV-seropositive. This sequence joins TRBV27 and TRBJ1-2, with 8 positions matching TRBD1. The specimen was PBMCs. Written as DNA, the CDR3 is TGTGCCAGCGCGCGCCTCGGGACAGGACCTATCGGCTACACCTTC. Amino acid sequence: CASARLGTGPIGYTF.